This entry concerns a single T cell receptor (beta chain). The clone's antigen remains unknown. No much larger clone is present one base from it, and per-base qualities are unavailable. This specimen comes from a study of T cell responses to AZD1222 COVID-19 vaccine (dated by TCRdb to about 2021). For the study in its entirety: AZD1222 recipients given second doses at about 4 weeks or at about 12 weeks were pooled, since spike-specific TCR depth and breadth were not found to differ between the two schedules. TCR sequencing covered over 230 trial participants: approximately 200 given two doses of AZD1222 and around 25 given two doses of MenACWY control vaccine. Trial participants were enrolled by age into subgroups of 18-55, 56-69 and 70-plus years, and around 150, 28 and 57 TCR-sequenced participants, respectively, were included in these subgroups.

The CDR3 sequence holds 14 residues, the cysteine and phenylalanine included. The read is trimmed to its CDR3 DNA, 42 bases read in frame from base 1. Taken from the germline V gene, the CDR1 and CDR2 loops are ENHRY and SYGVKD. The V end loses 5 bases and the J end loses 6 bases, and a stretch of 14 bases separates them. Results and caveats for the whole study, not just this receptor: The whole spike protein was spanned by vaccine-associated CD4 TCRs, and dominant responses were seen in regions 160-218 and 743-854. The 56-69-year group was small, and its depth increase did not reach significance, likely because of low power. Conclusions about previously exposed vaccinees are limited, since just six AZD1222 recipients were seropositive for SARS-CoV-2 at baseline. Participants were mostly white British and included more females than males, and it was suggested by the authors that clonal diversity may have been underestimated. Spike-specific TCR breadth and depth rose significantly after two AZD1222 doses compared with day 0 and with MenACWY recipients. Because no samples from the day 14 peak response were available, repertoires could be characterized only after the peak T cell response. Reportedly, almost half of the unique spike-specific TCRs recognized epitopes lying outside the regions that are mutated in the B.1.351 and B.1.1.7 variants.

The CDR3 regions of human TCRbeta chains were subjected to immunosequencing. The original methods were these. Repertoire TCRs were checked for matches against a reference library of SARS-CoV-2-specific TCRs that had been generated using the MIRA antigen-specificity platform. Breadth meant the fraction of unique TCRs that were SARS-CoV-2-associated, whereas depth meant the fraction of total T cells that were SARS-CoV-2-associated. Using the MIRA data, each spike-specific TCR was mapped to the spike region that the TCR reacts to and placed in a CD4 or CD8 class. Log10-transformed breadth and depth values were compared by one-way ANOVA with Sidak's multiple comparisons tests. The clones in this table, taken by TCRdb from immuneACCESS, are in-frame only. Not every clone is retained; where verified, under half of the shortfall comes from an unresolved V gene, and the cause of the rest is unknown. V and J calls and clone size are as listed in that table; D and trimming were resolved from the DNA. Present in this sample are about 140,000 clones, about 88% of which were seen just once. The ten largest clones capture approximately 4.5% of the sample.

What this sample's time point label stands for: baseline before first vaccination. Samples from vaccinated people were obtained from the UK trials COV001 and COV002, which included a single-blind randomized controlled phase 2/3 trial of AZD1222 (ChAdOx1 nCoV-19) in healthy adults. For TCRbeta chain sequencing, PBMC samples were collected from trial participants at day 0 and at day 28 after the second dose. This TCR was recovered from an adult in good health. The sequence joins TRBV10-3 to TRBJ2-1, with no D gene named confidently. The sequenced sample was peripheral blood, obtained on day 0 of AZD1222 vaccination. The sequence in DNA is TGTGCCATCAGTATACGTCGCAAGGGCAATGAGCAGTTCTTC. It translates as CAISIRRKGNEQFF.